This T cell receptor (beta chain) derives from a study of T-cell reconstitution after alpha-beta-depleted transplantation in children. V was trimmed by 4 bases and J by 7 bases, leaving 15 bases between them. CDR3 length equals 14 residues. The germline V gene has CDR1 SGDLS and CDR2 YYNGEE. Researchers prepared the TCRbeta library using unique molecular identifiers, the study reports. TCRdb reprocessed the PCR reads via MiXCR and lists one record per CDR3 protein. The repertoire holds 360,000 or so distinct CDR3 sequences, with roughly 22% as singletons. This receptor was taken from a human donor who donated a stem cell graft to a child with acute myeloid leukemia. The V gene is TRBV9, the J gene TRBJ2-1, with D unresolved. The material was PBMCs from the stem cell graft donor, obtained from the stem cell graft. The CDR3 region is CASSPPSWGNEQFF. The CDR3 region has the DNA TGTGCCAGCAGCCCCCCTTCTTGGGGAAATGAGCAGTTCTTC.